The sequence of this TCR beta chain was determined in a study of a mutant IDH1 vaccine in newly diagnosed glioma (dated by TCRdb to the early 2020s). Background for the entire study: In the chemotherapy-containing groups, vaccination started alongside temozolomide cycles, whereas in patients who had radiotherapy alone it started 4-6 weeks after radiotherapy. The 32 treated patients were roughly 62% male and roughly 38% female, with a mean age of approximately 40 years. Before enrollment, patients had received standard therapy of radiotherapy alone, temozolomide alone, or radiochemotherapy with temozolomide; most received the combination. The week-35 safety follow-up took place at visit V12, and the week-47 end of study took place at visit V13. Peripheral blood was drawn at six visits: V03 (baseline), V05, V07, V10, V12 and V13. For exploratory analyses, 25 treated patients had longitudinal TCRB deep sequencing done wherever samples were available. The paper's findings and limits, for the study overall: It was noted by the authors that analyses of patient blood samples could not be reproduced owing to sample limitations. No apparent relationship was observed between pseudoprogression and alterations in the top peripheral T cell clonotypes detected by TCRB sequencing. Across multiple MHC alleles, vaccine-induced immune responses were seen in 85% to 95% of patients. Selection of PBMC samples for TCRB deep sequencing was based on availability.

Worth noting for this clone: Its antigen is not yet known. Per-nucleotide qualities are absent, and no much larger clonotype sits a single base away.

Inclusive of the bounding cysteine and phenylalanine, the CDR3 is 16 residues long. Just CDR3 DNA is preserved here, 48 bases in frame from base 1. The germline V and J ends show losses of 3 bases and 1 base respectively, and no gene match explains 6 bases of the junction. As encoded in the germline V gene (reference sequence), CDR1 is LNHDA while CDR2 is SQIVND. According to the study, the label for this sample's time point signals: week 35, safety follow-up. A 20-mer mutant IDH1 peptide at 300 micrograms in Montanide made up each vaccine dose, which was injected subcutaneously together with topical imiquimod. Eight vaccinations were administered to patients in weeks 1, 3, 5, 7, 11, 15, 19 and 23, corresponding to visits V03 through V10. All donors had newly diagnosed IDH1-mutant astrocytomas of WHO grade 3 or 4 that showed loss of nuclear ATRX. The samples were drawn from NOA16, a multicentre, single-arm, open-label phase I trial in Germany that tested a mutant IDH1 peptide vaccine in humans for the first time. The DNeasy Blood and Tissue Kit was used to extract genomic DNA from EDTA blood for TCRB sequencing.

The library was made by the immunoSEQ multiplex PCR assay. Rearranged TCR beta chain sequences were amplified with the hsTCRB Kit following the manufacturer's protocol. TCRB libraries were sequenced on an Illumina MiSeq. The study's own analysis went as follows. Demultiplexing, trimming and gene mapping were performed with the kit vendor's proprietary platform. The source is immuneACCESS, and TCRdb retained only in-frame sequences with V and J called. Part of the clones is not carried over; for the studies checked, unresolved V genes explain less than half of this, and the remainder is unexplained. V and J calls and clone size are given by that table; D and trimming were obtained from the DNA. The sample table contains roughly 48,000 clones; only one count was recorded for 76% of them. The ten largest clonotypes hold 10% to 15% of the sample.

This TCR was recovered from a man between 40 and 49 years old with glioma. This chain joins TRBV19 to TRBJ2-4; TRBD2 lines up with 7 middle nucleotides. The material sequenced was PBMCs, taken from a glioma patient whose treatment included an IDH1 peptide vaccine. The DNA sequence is TGTGCCAGTAGTATCTGGGGGGGTTGGGCCAAAAACATTCAGTACTTC. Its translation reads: CASSIWGGWAKNIQYF.